The rows below give T cell receptor beta chains drawn from one sample of a study of OX40 agonist ivuxolimab in advanced cancers. Assay used: immunoSEQ multiplex PCR; TCRdb lists only in-frame clones, some missing. This sample yields around 95,000 clones, of which 85% to 90% are seen a single time; 0.15% to 0.2% belongs to the top ten. The source was CD4+ or CD8+ T cells sorted from blood, collected in a trial of the OX40 agonist ivuxolimab. Receptors originate from an adult with an advanced solid tumor such as melanoma, head and neck, liver or kidney cancer. CDR3s include the opening cysteine and the closing phenylalanine or tryptophan. A D gene is named only where the DNA matches it firmly.

v_call | d_call | cdr3_aa
TRBV5-5 | . | CASSIVTALNTEAFF
TRBV10-3 | . | CAISDTATPQETQYF
TRBV21-1 | . | CASSTTGTEETQYF
TRBV19 | TRBD2 | CATRRAGVGEQFF
TRBV5-5 | . | CASSYLPGLNEKLFF
TRBV19 | TRBD2 | CASSLPLLASGRIEQFF
TRBV5-1 | . | CASSLVSGFGANVLTF
TRBV19 | . | CASAEGVGKNTEAFF
TRBV5-4 | TRBD1 | CASSRTGTSNTGELFF
TRBV19 | . | CASRPRGTRNTGELFF
TRBV15 | . | CATRVAGVGGNTEAFF
TRBV29-1 | . | CSAGWGLTNTDTQYF
TRBV7-3 | . | CASSLTFLSEQYF
TRBV5-1 | TRBD1 | CASSLVGQGAGELFF
TRBV12-5 | . | CASGLWRENYTF
TRBV19 | . | CASSYQGVAGEQFF
TRBV2 | . | CASSGNRALNEKLFF
TRBV5-4 | . | CASSPRRSAGESYTF
TRBV27 | TRBD1 | CASSPRGGGPYEQYF
TRBV18 | . | CASSPTRPMNTEAFF
TRBV6-1 | . | CASRAGVAGGEQYF
TRBV6-1 | . | CASSEEGGFPTDTQYF
TRBV18 | . | CASSPVNTQETQYF
TRBV30 | TRBD2 | CAWSQLAGVILAKNIQYF
TRBV12-1 | . | CASSRGRPTEAFF
TRBV10-3 | . | CAIADGSSGNTIYF